Listed below are T cell receptor beta chains from one sample, sequenced in a study of T cells in Graves' hyperthyroidism and ophthalmopathy. TCRdb re-called the multiplex PCR reads through MiXCR, storing one row per CDR3 protein. This sample has about 600,000 distinct CDR3 sequences, with roughly a sixth found just once. The sample was blood. The receptors were gathered from a woman between 40 and 55 years old with Graves' ophthalmopathy. Both conserved end residues are part of each CDR3. Each record gives: D gene, V gene, J gene, clone size, CDR3 DNA, CDR3 protein. The D gene is left open where the match is weak. Rows give clone size only sometimes, using once, few, many, or a class for an expanded clone.

TRBD1	TRBV6-1	TRBJ1-5	-	TGTGCCAGCACCTGGGACAGGGGGCAACGAGCAGATCAGCCCCAGCATTTT	CASTWDRGQRADQPQHF
-	TRBV18	TRBJ2-3	-	TGTGCCAGCTCACCTAGCGAGGGGCACGATACGCAGTATTTT	CASSPSEGHDTQYF
-	TRBV2	TRBJ1-2	many	TGTGCCAGCCTTGAGCCAATCACCTATGGCTACACCTTC	CASLEPITYGYTF
-	TRBV20-1	TRBJ2-7	many	TGCAGTGCTCCCTCAAAAGGTGGTTCGTACGAGCAGTACTTC	CSAPSKGGSYEQYF
TRBD1	TRBV2	TRBJ1-5	many	TGTGCCAGCATTTCTTCTTGGGACAGCCCTCACCAGCATTTT	CASISSWDSPHQHF
TRBD2	TRBV6-2/TRBV6-3	TRBJ2-1	many	TGTGCCAGCAACCCCCCTCCGGGACAGCTAGCGGGAGTTACTGAGCAGTTCTTC	CASNPPPGQLAGVTEQFF
-	TRBV5-1	TRBJ2-1	-	TGTGCCAGCAGCGGAGGGGTTAGCTCCTACAATGAGCAGTTCTTC	CASSGGVSSYNEQFF
TRBD1	TRBV18	TRBJ2-1	many	TGTGCCAGCTCACCACTGGACAGGGGCAATGAGCAGTTCTTC	CASSPLDRGNEQFF
TRBD2	TRBV14	TRBJ2-1	few	TGTGCCAGCAGCCATCTAGCGGGAGCGGCTGAGCAGTTCTTC	CASSHLAGAAEQFF
-	TRBV6-1	TRBJ1-5	few	TGTGCCAGCAGTTATTATCCCGGGGGCAATCAGCCCCAGCATTTT	CASSYYPGGNQPQHF
-	TRBV5-6	TRBJ1-6	-	TGTGCCAGCAGCTCAAGAACTCTAATTAGGCCACCCCTCCACTTT	CASSSRTLIRPPLHF
-	TRBV14	TRBJ2-2	-	TGTGCCAGCAGCCAAATTCAAGGGGTGGACACCGGGGAGCTGTTTTTT	CASSQIQGVDTGELFF
TRBD1	TRBV18	TRBJ2-1	many	TGTGCCAGCTCCCGGGACAGGGGTAGCAATGAGCAGTTCTTC	CASSRDRGSNEQFF
-	TRBV20-1	TRBJ2-3	many	TGCAGTGCTAGGGACCGGGACTTCTTCACAGATACGCAGTATTTT	CSARDRDFFTDTQYF
TRBD2	TRBV20-1	TRBJ2-2	many	TGCAGTGCTAGGACTAGCGGGGTGGGGGAGCTGTTTTTT	CSARTSGVGELFF
-	TRBV3-1	TRBJ1-4	many	TGTGCCAGCAGCCCCAGGGGTGTTAATGAAAAACTGTTTTTT	CASSPRGVNEKLFF
TRBD1	TRBV6-2/TRBV6-3	TRBJ1-1	few	TGTGCCAGCAGTCCCCGGGGAGGGGGCAACACTGAAGCTTTCTTT	CASSPRGGGNTEAFF
-	TRBV7-9	TRBJ2-5	many	TGTGCCAGCAGTTTTGCGGGGACAGCCGCGGTGACCCAGTACTTC	CASSFAGTAAVTQYF
-	TRBV4-2	TRBJ2-1	-	TGTGCCAGCAGCTTAGTAGGTAGCGTTGAGCAGTTCTTC	CASSLVGSVEQFF
-	TRBV28	TRBJ1-4	many	TGTGCCAGCAGTTTATCTTACAGGGCGGCTGAAAAACTGTTTTTT	CASSLSYRAAEKLFF
-	TRBV5-1	TRBJ2-6	few	TGCGCCAGCAGTCCTAGTGCTGGGGCCAACGTCCTGACTTTC	CASSPSAGANVLTF
-	TRBV5-1	TRBJ2-1	many	TGCGCCAGCAGCTTGGAGGGGCCCCGGCCCAACAATGAGCAGTTCTTC	CASSLEGPRPNNEQFF
TRBD2	TRBV28	TRBJ2-7	many	TGTGCCAGCAGTTTAGGTGGGGGAGGGTCCTCCTACGAGCAGTACTTC	CASSLGGGGSSYEQYF
TRBD1	TRBV6-2/TRBV6-3	TRBJ2-7	many	TGTGCCAGCAGTCGGGGGACAGGGAATCCCTACGAGCAGTACTTC	CASSRGTGNPYEQYF
TRBD1	TRBV7-8	TRBJ1-2	-	TGTGCCAGCAGCGACACCGGGACAGAGTTCCGACTCAACTATGGCTACACCTTC	CASSDTGTEFRLNYGYTF
-	TRBV7-2	TRBJ2-7	many	TGTGCCAGCAGCGCACAGTTGAACGAGCAGTACTTC	CASSAQLNEQYF
TRBD2	TRBV5-4	TRBJ2-2	few	TGTGCCAGCAGCTTCACTAGCGGGGGGCTTGGGGAGCTGTTTTTT	CASSFTSGGLGELFF
-	TRBV28	TRBJ1-4	-	TGTGCCAGCAGTTTAGGCTGGACTTCAACTAATGAAAAACTGTTTTTT	CASSLGWTSTNEKLFF
-	TRBV10-3	TRBJ2-3	-	TGTGCCATCAGTGTAGGCCCAGGCTCAGATACGCAGTATTTT	CAISVGPGSDTQYF
TRBD2	TRBV20-1	TRBJ2-3	-	TGCAGTGCTCTAGCGGGGGGGCCGGATACGCAGTATTTT	CSALAGGPDTQYF
-	TRBV6-2/TRBV6-3	TRBJ1-2	many	TGTGCCAGCACGAGATCCGTCCAGACAGTCTATGGCTACACCTTC	CASTRSVQTVYGYTF